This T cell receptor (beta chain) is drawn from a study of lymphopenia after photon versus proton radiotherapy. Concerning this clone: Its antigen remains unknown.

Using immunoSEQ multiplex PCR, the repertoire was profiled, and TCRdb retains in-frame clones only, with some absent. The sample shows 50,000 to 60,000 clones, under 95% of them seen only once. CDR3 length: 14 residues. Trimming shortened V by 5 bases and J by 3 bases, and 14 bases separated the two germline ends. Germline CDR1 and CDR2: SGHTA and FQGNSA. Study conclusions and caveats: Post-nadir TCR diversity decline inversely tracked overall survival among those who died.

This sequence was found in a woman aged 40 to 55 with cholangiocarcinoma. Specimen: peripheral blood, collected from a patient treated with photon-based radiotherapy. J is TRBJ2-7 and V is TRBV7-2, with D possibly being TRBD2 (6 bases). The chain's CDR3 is CASSTPGRSYEQYF. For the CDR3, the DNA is TGTGCCAGCAGCACCCCCGGGAGAAGCTACGAGCAGTACTTC. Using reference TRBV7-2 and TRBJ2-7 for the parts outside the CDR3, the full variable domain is GAGVSQSPSNKVTEKGKDVELRCDPISGHTALYWYRQSLGQGLEFLIYFQGNSAPDKSGLPSDRFSAERTGGSVSTLTIQRTQQEDSAVYLCASSTPGRSYEQYFGPGTRLTVT.